This TCR beta chain is drawn from a study of STAT5B mutations in CD4+ large granular lymphocyte leukemia. The study, taken as a whole, reports: 8/27 top patient clones versus 2/35 control clones were TRBV06-family.

The V end was cut by 2 bases, the J end by 5 bases, with 9 bases between. The CDR3 is made up of 13 amino acids. CDR1 is MNHNY, CDR2 SVGAGI, per germline (reference sequence). Profiled with immunoSEQ multiplex PCR; TCRdb holds only in-frame clones, not every one. Of more than 30,000 clones detected, 85% to 90% appear once; the ten largest clones hold around 0.41%. This clone was counted between two and nine times. Its antigen is currently unknown. The TCR comes from a human donor in good health. The sample consisted of CD4+ T cells from blood buffy coats. The chain combines TRBV6-6 with TRBJ1-2; tentatively, D is TRBD1 (5 bases). The chain's CDR3 is CASSYGDSYGYTF. CDR3 sequence (DNA): TGTGCCAGCAGTTACGGTGACAGTTATGGCTACACCTTC.